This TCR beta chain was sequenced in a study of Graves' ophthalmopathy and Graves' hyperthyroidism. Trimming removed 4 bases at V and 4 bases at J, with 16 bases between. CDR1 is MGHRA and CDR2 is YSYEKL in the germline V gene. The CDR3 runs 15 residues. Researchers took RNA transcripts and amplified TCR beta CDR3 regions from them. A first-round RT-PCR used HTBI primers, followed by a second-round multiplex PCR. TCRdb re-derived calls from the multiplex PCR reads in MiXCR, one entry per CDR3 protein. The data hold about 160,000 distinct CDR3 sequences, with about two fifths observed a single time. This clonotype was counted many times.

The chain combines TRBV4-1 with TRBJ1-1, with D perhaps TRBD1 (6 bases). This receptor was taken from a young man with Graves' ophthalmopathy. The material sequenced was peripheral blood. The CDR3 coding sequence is TGCGCCAGCAGCCGGAATACAGGGTGGGGCACTGAAGCTTTCTTT. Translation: CASSRNTGWGTEAFF.